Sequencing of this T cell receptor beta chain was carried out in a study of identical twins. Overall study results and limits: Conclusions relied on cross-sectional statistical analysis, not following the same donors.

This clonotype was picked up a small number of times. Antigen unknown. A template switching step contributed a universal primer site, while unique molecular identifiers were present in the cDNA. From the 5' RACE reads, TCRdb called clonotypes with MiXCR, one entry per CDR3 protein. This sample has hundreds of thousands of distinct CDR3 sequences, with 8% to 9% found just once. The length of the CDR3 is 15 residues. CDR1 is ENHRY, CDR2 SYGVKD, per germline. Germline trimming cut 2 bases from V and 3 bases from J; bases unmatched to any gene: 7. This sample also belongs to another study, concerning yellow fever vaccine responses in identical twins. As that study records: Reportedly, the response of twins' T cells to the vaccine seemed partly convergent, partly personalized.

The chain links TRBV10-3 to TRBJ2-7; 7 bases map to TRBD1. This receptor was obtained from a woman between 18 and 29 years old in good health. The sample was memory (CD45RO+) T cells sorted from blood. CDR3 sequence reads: CAISEVGQTNYEQYF. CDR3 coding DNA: TGTGCCATCAGTGAGGTGGGACAGACAAACTACGAGCAGTACTTC.